Shown below are 14 T cell receptor beta chains from a single sample sequenced in a study of T cells in Graves' hyperthyroidism and ophthalmopathy. Authors of the study amplified TCR beta CDR3 regions from RNA transcripts. The HTBI primer set drove a first-round RT-PCR of the TCR CDR3. One entry per CDR3 protein results from TCRdb running MiXCR on the multiplex PCR reads. This table holds around 340,000 distinct CDR3 sequences, roughly 18% found once. The sequencing sample was made of blood. Receptors originate from a woman in her forties or fifties with Graves' hyperthyroidism.

The rearrangement links TRBV6-1 to TRBJ2-6; D may correspond to TRBD1 or TRBD2 (5 bases each). Germline CDR1 is MNHNS and CDR2 is SASEGT. V lost 9 bases and J lost 4, with 16 bases in between. There are 15 residues in the CDR3. The DNA for the CDR3 is TGTGCCAGTACTCCGGGACGTTCAGGGGCCAACGTCCTGACTTTC. It codes for CASTPGRSGANVLTF.

The gene calls are TRBV30 and TRBJ1-6; 8 bases match TRBD1. Germline V gene data show CDR1 as GTSNPN and CDR2 as SVGIG (reference sequence). The CDR3 has 17 residues. The J segment lost 5 bases and the V segment lost 6 bases, leaving 15 bases of the junction unmatched. This CDR3 reads CACSLGQGSRNNSPLHF. The DNA for the CDR3 is TGTGCCTGTAGCCTCGGACAGGGTAGTAGGAATAATTCACCCCTCCACTTT.

This clonotype was counted many times. The V gene is TRBV27, the J gene TRBJ1-5; TRBD1 matches 9 bases. Looked up from germline, CDR1 is MNHEY and CDR2 is SMNVEV (reference sequence). The V segment lost 2 bases and the J segment 8 bases; nucleotides outside the gene matches: 13. The CDR3 has 17 residues. The CDR3 sequence is CASSLTRTGASREPQHF. In DNA, the CDR3 is TGTGCCAGCAGTTTAACCCGGACAGGGGCCTCCCGTGAGCCCCAGCATTTT.

This clonotype was detected ten times or more. The chain joins TRBV20-1 to TRBJ2-1, with 12 positions matching TRBD2. The CDR3 covers 15 residues. Germline V gene lookup returns CDR1 DFQATT and CDR2 SNEGSKA (reference sequence). V shed 3 bases, J shed 3 bases, and the junction held 3 bases outside the gene matches. CDR3 in DNA: TGCAGTGCTAGCCGACTAGCGGGGGACTACAATGAGCAGTTCTTC. Its protein product is CSASRLAGDYNEQFF.

The rearrangement joins TRBV4-1 to TRBJ2-3; D not resolved. Germline V lookup: CDR1 MGHRA, CDR2 YSYEKL. The CDR3 is 18 residues long. Trimming took 0 bases from V and 4 from J, leaving 20 bases between them. The CDR3 region is CASSQDLALQPYADTQYF. CDR3 in DNA: TGCGCCAGCAGCCAAGATCTTGCACTCCAGCCTTACGCAGATACGCAGTATTTT.

This chain uses TRBV7-8 with TRBJ2-3; D possibly uses TRBD1 or TRBD2 (5 bases each). This CDR3 comprises 14 residues. Germline values: CDR1 SGHVS, CDR2 FQNEAQ. V was trimmed by 5 bases and J by 4 bases, leaving 13 bases between them. CDR3 in DNA: TGTGCCAGCAGCGGCCGAAGGGGAGCAGATACGCAGTATTTT. Translation gives CASSGRRGADTQYF.

This clonotype was seen many times. This chain links TRBV27 with TRBJ2-5; TRBD1 is a possible D gene (5 bases). This CDR3 region has 13 residues. Between the trimmed V and J ends, which lost 3 bases and 5 bases, there was a span of 10 bases. From germline, CDR1 is MNHEY and CDR2 SMNVEV (reference sequence). CDR3 sequence (DNA): TGTGCCAGCAGTTTCATGGCAGGGGAGACCCAGTACTTC. Its translation is CASSFMAGETQYF.

The chain uses TRBV2 and TRBJ1-5; 8 positions agree with TRBD1. Germline assignment: CDR1 SNHLY and CDR2 FYNNEI. V shed 4 bases, J shed 0 bases, and the junction held 8 bases outside the gene matches. The CDR3 loop spans 17 amino acids. The CDR3 nucleotides read TGTGCCAGCAGTGGGACAGGGACCGCCTATAGCAATCAGCCCCAGCATTTT. The encoded protein is CASSGTGTAYSNQPQHF.

This clonotype was recorded a few times. The J gene is TRBJ1-6, the V gene TRBV5-5; D gene uncertain. The CDR3 loop spans 16 amino acids. V lost 0 bases and J lost 5, with 12 bases in between. The germline CDR1 and CDR2 sequences are SGHKS and YYEKEE (reference sequence). CDR3 in DNA: TGTGCCAGCAGCTTGGTAGGGCGTGGGAATAATTCACCCCTCCACTTT. It is translated as CASSLVGRGNNSPLHF.

The CDR3 loop reads CATSAPGSYNEQFF. The CDR3, as DNA: TGTGCCACCAGTGCCCCAGGCTCCTACAATGAGCAGTTCTTC. The rearrangement joins TRBV24-1 to TRBJ2-1; D unclear. Deletions cut 5 bases from V and 0 bases from J, with 7 bases between. This CDR3 spans 14 amino acids. Germline V gene sequence: CDR1 KGHDR, CDR2 SFDVKD.

The chain joins TRBV27 to TRBJ2-7, with D maybe TRBD1 (6 bases). The germline gives CDR1 MNHEY, CDR2 SMNVEV (reference sequence). This CDR3 has 15 amino acids. Trimming removed 5 bases at V and 2 bases at J, with 16 bases between. CDR3: CASSLQTGTPYEQYF. The CDR3 DNA sequence: TGTGCCAGCAGTCTTCAAACAGGGACCCCCTACGAGCAGTACTTC.

Comments on this clonotype: One end of the junction varies from germline; a read error may be responsible. The rearrangement uses TRBV30 and TRBJ2-3, with 12 bases identical to TRBD2. CDR1 and CDR2 (germline): GTSNPN, SVGIG (reference sequence). The length of the CDR3 is 15 residues. CDR3 in DNA: TGTACCTGGAGTTTACTAGCGGGGGGTCCAGATACGCAGTATTTT. This sequence encodes CTWSLLAGGPDTQYF.

The sample holds a few counts of this clonotype. The chain is built from TRBV6-1 and TRBJ2-1; TRBD2 agrees at 12 bases. Looked up from germline, CDR1 is MNHNS and CDR2 is SASEGT. V shed 3 bases and J 8 bases; nucleotides not matched to a gene: 5. The CDR3 sequence is 15 residues long. CDR3 amino acids: CASSEPSGGADEQFF. CDR3 bases: TGTGCCAGCAGTGAGCCTAGCGGGGGGGCTGATGAGCAGTTCTTC.

This clonotype was observed many times. This chain joins TRBV27 and TRBJ2-1; the match to TRBD2 covers 12 bases. The CDR3 covers 15 residues. The germline V gene encodes CDR1 MNHEY and CDR2 SMNVEV (reference sequence). The V segment lost 5 bases and the J segment 6 bases; nucleotides outside the gene matches: 5. CDR3 nucleotide sequence: TGTGCCAGCAGTATTCTAGCGGGGGGGCCCAATGAGCAGTTCTTC. Protein sequence: CASSILAGGPNEQFF.